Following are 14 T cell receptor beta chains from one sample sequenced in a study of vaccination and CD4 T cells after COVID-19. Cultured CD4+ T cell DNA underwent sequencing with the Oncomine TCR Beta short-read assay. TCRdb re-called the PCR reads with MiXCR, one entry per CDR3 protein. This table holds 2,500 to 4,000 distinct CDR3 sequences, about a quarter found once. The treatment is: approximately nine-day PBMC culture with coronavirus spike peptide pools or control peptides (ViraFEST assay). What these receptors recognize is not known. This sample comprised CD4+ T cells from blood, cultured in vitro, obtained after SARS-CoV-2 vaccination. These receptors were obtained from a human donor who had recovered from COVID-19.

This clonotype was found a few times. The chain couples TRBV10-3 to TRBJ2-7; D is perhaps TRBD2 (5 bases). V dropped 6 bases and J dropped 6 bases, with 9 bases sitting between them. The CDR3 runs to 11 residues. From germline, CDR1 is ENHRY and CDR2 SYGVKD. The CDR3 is CAISLGSEQYF. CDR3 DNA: TGTGCCATCAGCCTAGGGAGCGAGCAGTACTTC.

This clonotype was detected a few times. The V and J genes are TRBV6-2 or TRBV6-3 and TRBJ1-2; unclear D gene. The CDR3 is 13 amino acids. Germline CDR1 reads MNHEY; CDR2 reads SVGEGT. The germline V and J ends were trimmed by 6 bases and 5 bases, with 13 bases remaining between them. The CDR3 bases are TGTGCCAGCAGCCGACACGACTCTTATGGCTACACCTTC. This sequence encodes CASSRHDSYGYTF.

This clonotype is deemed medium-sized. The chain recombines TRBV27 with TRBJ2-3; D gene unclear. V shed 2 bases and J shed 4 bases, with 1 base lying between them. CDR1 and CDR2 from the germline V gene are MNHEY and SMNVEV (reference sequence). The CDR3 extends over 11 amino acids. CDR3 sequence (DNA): TGTGCCAGCAGTTTAGCAGATACGCAGTATTTT. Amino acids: CASSLADTQYF.

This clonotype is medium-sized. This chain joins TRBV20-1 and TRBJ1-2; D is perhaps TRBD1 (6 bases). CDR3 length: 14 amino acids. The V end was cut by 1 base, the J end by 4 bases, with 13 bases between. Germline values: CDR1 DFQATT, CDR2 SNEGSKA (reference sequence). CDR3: CSARGAGGPYGYTF. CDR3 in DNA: TGCAGTGCTAGAGGGGCGGGGGGCCCCTATGGCTACACCTTC.

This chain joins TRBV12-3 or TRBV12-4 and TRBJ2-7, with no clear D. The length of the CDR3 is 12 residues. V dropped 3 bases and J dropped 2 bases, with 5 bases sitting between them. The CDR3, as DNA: TGTGCCAGCAGTTTGGTCCCCTACGAGCAGTACTTC. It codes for CASSLVPYEQYF.

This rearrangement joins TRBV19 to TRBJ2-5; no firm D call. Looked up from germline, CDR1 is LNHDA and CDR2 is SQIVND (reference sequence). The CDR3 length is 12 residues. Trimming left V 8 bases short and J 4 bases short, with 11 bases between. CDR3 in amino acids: CASGNRAETQYF. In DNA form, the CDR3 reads TGTGCCAGTGGGAACCGTGCAGAGACCCAGTACTTC.

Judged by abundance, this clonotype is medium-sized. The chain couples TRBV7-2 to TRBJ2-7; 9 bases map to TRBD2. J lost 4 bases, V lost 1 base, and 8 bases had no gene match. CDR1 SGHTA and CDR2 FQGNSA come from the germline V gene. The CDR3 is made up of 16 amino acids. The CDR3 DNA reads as TGTGCCAGCAGCTTAGTCGCGGGGGGGAGGGTGTACGAGCAGTACTTC. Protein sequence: CASSLVAGGRVYEQYF.

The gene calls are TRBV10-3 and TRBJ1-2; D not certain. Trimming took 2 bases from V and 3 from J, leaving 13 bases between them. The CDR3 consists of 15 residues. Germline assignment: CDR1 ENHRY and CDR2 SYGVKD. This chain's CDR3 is CAISERRAEDYGYTF. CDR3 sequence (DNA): TGTGCCATCAGTGAGCGTAGGGCGGAGGACTATGGCTACACCTTC.

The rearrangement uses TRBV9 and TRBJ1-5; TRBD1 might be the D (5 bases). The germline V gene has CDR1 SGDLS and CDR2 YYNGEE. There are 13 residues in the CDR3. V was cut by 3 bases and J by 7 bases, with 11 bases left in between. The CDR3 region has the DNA TGTGCCAGCAGCGCGCAGGGTGGACAGCCCCAGCATTTT. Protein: CASSAQGGQPQHF.

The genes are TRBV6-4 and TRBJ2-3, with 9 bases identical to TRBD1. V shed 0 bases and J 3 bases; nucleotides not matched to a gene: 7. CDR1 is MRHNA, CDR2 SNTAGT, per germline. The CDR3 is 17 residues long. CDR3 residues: CASSDSKGQGPTDTQYF. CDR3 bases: TGTGCCAGCAGTGACTCGAAGGGACAGGGACCTACAGATACGCAGTATTTT.

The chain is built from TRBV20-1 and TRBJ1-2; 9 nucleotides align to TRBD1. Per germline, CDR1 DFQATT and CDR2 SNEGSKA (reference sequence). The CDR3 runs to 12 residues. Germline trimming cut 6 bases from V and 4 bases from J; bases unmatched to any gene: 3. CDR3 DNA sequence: TGCAGTGCCGTGACAGGGGGCTATGGCTACACCTTC. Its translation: CSAVTGGYGYTF.

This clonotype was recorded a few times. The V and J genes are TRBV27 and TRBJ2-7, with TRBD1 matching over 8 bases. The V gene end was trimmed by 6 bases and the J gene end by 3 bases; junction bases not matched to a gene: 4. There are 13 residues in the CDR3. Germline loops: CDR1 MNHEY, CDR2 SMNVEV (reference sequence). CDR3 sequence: CASSTGGIYEQYF. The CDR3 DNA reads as TGTGCCAGCAGCACAGGGGGGATCTACGAGCAGTACTTC.

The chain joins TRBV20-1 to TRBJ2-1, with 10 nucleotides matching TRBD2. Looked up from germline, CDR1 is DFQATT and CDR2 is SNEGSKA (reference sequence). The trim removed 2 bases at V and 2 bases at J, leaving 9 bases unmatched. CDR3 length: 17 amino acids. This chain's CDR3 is CSARPRNTSGAYNEQFF. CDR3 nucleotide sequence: TGCAGTGCTAGACCCCGTAATACTAGCGGGGCCTACAATGAGCAGTTCTTC.

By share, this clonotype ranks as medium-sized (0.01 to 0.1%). The CDR3 nucleotides read TGTGCCAGCACCCTCACCCTGGATCAGCCCCAGCATTTT. This translates into CASTLTLDQPQHF. The J gene is TRBJ1-5, the V gene TRBV7-8, with D unresolved. The V end lost 7 bases, the J end lost 5 bases, and 12 bases lay between the germline ends. The germline gives CDR1 SGHVS, CDR2 FQNEAQ. There are 13 residues in the CDR3.